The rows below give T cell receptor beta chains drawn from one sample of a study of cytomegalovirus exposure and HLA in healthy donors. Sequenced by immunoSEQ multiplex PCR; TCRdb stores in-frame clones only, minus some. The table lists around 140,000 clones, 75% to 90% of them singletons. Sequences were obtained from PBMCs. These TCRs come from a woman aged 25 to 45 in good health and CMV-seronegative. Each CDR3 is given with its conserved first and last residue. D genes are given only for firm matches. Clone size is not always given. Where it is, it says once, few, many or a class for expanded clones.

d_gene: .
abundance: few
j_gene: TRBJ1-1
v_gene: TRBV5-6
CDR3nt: TGTGCCAGCAGCTTGGACAGGTACTACACTGAAGCTTTCTTT
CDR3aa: CASSLDRYYTEAFF

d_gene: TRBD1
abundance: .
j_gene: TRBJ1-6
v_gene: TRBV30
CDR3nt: TGTGCCGGGAGCCGGGACAGGGGCCCACAGTCCAATTCACCCCTCCACTTT
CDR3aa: CAGSRDRGPQSNSPLHF

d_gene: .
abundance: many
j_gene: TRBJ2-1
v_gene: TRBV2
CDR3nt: TGTGCCAGCAGTGGGCTAGTCTCCTACAATGAGCAGTTCTTC
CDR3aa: CASSGLVSYNEQFF

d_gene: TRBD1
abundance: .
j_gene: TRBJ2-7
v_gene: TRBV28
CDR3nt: TGTGCCAGCAGTAGGGCCCCCCTGGACAGGGCCGAGCAGTACTTC
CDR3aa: CASSRAPLDRAEQYF

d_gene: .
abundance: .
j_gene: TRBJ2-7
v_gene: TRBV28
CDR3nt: TGTGCCAGCATGATCCCGTCTACCTACGAGCAGTACTTC
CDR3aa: CASMIPSTYEQYF

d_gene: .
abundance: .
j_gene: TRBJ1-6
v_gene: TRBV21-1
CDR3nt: TGTGCCAGCAGCAAAGTTATAACAGTTGCAGGGGGAGTTGGCTCACCCCTCCACTTT
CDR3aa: CASSKVITVAGGVGSPLHF

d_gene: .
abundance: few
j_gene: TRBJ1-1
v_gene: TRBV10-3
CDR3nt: TGTGCCATCAGTGAGTCGGTAATCGTTAGAACTGAAGCTTTCTTT
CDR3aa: CAISESVIVRTEAFF

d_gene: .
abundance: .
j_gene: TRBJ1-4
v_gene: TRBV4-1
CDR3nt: TGCGCCAGCCGAAAAACAGGGTTGGCTAATGAAAAACTGTTTTTT
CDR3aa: CASRKTGLANEKLFF

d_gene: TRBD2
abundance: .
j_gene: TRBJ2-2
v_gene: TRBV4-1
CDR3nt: TGCGCCAGCAGCCAAGCAGGGCTAGCGGGAGGCACCGGGGAGCTGTTTTTT
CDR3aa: CASSQAGLAGGTGELFF

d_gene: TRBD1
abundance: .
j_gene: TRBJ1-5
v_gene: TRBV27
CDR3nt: TGTGCCAGCAGTTTATCACTTTCACAGGGGGAACAGCCCCAGCATTTT
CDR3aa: CASSLSLSQGEQPQHF

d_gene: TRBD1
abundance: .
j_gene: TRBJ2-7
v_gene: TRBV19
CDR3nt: TGTGCCAGTAGTATACAGGGAAGGGGGCGCGAGCAGTACTTC
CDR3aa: CASSIQGRGREQYF

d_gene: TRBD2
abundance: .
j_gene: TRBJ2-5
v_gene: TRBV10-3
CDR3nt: TGTGCCATCAGTGAGTCCAAGCGGGGGGGCAAACAAGAGACCCAGTACTTC
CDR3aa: CAISESKRGGKQETQYF

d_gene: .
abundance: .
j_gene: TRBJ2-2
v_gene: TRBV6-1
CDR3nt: TGTGCCAGCAGCGCTAGGACAGAGAACACCGGGGAGCTGTTTTTT
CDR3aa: CASSARTENTGELFF

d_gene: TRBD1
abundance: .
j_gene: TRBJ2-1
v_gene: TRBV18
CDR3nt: TGTGCCAGCTCCCTGGGACAGGGCAATGAGCAGTTCTTC
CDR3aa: CASSLGQGNEQFF